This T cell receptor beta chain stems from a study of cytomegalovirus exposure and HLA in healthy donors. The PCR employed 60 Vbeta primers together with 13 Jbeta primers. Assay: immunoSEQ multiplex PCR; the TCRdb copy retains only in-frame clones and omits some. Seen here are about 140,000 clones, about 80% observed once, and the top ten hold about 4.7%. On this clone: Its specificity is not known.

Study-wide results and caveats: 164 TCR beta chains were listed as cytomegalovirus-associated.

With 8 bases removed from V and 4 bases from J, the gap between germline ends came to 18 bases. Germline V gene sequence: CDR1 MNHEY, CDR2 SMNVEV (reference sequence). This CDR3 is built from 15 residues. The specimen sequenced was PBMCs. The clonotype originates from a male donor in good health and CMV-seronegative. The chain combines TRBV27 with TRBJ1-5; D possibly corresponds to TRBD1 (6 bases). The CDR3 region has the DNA TGTGCCAGCGGAGTAGGGCAGGGGATAAATCAGCCCCAGCATTTT. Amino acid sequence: CASGVGQGINQPQHF.